This entry lists 32 T cell receptor delta chains sequenced from one sample in a study of gamma-delta chains in newborns, infants, children. TCRdb fed the reads into CATT to redo clone calling. The repertoire holds some 6,900 delta-chain clones, 2.1% seen once, with 10% to 11% in the top ten. Sequenced input: blood. The source of these receptors is a child who was a newborn, infant or young child, either healthy, febrile or measles-vaccinated (not recorded which).

Regarding this clone: A read error may explain this, as a much larger clone is one base away. Other nucleotide sequences from this sample produce the same CDR3. The chain links TRDV1 to TRDJ2, with no clear D. Germline V gene sequence: CDR1 TSWWSYY, CDR2 QGS. The CDR3 contains 18 residues. The chain's CDR3 is CALGELFPPLLSTAQLFF. CDR3 DNA: TGTGCTCTTGGGGAACTCTTTCCCCCTTTACTGTCGACAGCGCAACTCTTCTTT.

Notes on this clone: A much bigger clone sits one base away, suggesting this may be a read error. The CDR3 sequence: CACDAVGGYLTAQLFF. The CDR3 DNA sequence: TGTGCCTGTGACGCCGTTGGGGGATACTTGACAGCACAACTCTTCTTT. The rearrangement links TRDV2 to TRDJ2; 10 bases are a match to TRDD3. The CDR3 contains 16 residues. Germline V lookup: CDR1 GEAIGNYY, CDR2 EKD. V trimming: 3 bases; J trimming: 2 bases; junction bases outside the gene matches: 5.

To note about this clone: Translating this DNA gives a protein that differs at residue 9 from the TCRdb one, which belongs to a much larger clone; a read error is likely, and the protein shown is this translation. V gene TRDV2 combines with J gene TRDJ3; a weak D match, TRDD3 (6 bases). Trimming shortened V by 0 bases and J by 3 bases, and 17 bases separated the two germline ends. Germline V gene data show CDR1 as GEAIGNYY and CDR2 as EKD. The CDR3 is 19 residues long. The CDR3 here is CACDTGRGCANWDTRQMFF. The DNA for the CDR3 is TGTGCCTGTGACACCGGTAGGGGATGCGCTAACTGGGACACCCGACAGATGTTTTTC.

This clone was detected ten times or more. A much larger clone differs from this one at a single base, so this may be a read error. V gene TRDV2 combines with J gene TRDJ3; 13 positions agree with TRDD3. Germline trimming cut 3 bases from V and 2 bases from J; bases unmatched to any gene: 9. The CDR3 has 20 amino acids. The germline V gene has CDR1 GEAIGNYY and CDR2 EKD. The CDR3: CACDPVLGDTSTWDTRQMFF. In DNA form, the CDR3 reads TGTGCCTGTGACCCCGTACTGGGGGATACGAGCACCTGGGACACCCGACAGATGTTTTTC.

This clone qualifies as medium-sized (0.01 to 0.1%). A much larger clone differs by one base, so this may be a read error. The V call is TRDV2, the J call TRDJ2; 8 bases are shared with TRDD3. CDR1 is GEAIGNYY and CDR2 is EKD in the germline V gene. CDR3 length: 13 amino acids. Germline trimming cut 0 bases from V and 7 bases from J; bases unmatched to any gene: 0. CDR3 nucleotides: TGTGCCTGTGACACCTGGGGGATAGCACAACTCTTCTTT. Translated, it gives CACDTWGIAQLFF.

This clone was picked up a small number of times. TCRdb attributes to this sequence the protein of a much larger clone, which differs from the DNA translation at residue 3; a read error is likely, and the protein displayed is translated from the DNA. The chain employs TRDV2 and TRDJ3, with 8 bases matching TRDD3. The V gene's germline CDR1 is GEAIGNYY and CDR2 EKD. CDR3 length equals 18 residues. CDR3 sequence reads: CARDKVLGASWDTRQMFF. The CDR3 DNA sequence: TGTGCCCGTGACAAAGTACTGGGGGCCTCCTGGGACACCCGACAGATGTTTTTC.

This clone has more than one count but fewer than ten. TCRdb's protein for this DNA is that of a much larger clone and differs from the translation at residue 3, likely a read error; the protein shown is the DNA translation. V usage is TRDV2 and J usage is TRDJ3, with D perhaps being TRDD2 or TRDD3 (5 bases each). The CDR3 sequence is 17 residues long. Germline CDR1 GEAIGNYY, CDR2 EKD. This CDR3 is CARDPTGYSWDTRQMFF. The CDR3 coding sequence is TGTGCCCGTGACCCTACTGGATATTCCTGGGACACCCGACAGATGTTTTTC.

A remark on this clone: Translating this DNA gives a protein that differs at residue 10 from the TCRdb one, which belongs to a much larger clone; a read error is likely, and the protein shown is this translation. The rearrangement joins TRDV2 to TRDJ2; TRDD3 agrees at 12 bases. Germline V gene sequence: CDR1 GEAIGNYY, CDR2 EKD. The CDR3 consists of 14 residues. The CDR3 reads CACDVLGDTEQLFF. The CDR3 bases are TGTGCTTGTGACGTACTGGGGGATACAGAACAACTCTTCTTT.

This clone was seen a handful of times. This clone may be a read error of a much larger clone one base away. Distinct nucleotide sequences in the sample also encode this CDR3. The chain joins TRDV2 to TRDJ3; TRDD3 agrees at 9 bases. The CDR3 totals 19 residues. From germline, CDR1 is GEAIGNYY and CDR2 EKD. J was trimmed by 0 bases and V by 1 base; bases with no gene match: 6. The CDR3 DNA sequence: TGTGCCTGTGACACTGTACTGGGGGACCTCTCCTGGGACACCCGACAGATGTTTTTC. Protein product: CACDTVLGDLSWDTRQMFF.

In this sample, this clone turned up a few times. With a far larger clone one base away, a read error is the likely cause. The V call is TRDV2, the J call TRDJ3, with 7 bases lining up with TRDD3. CDR3 length: 21 amino acids. Germline values: CDR1 GEAIGNYY, CDR2 EKD. CDR3 in DNA: TGTGCCAGTGACACCGCAGGACGCTGGGGGCCTTCCTCCTGGGACACCCGACAGATGTTTTTC. This codes for CASDTAGRWGPSSWDTRQMFF.

This clone was observed a handful of times. This sequence may be a read error, since a much larger clone differs from it by one base. Other DNA sequences in the sample encode the same CDR3. The rearrangement links TRDV2 to TRDJ3; TRDD3 agrees at 10 bases. Per the germline V gene, CDR1 is GEAIGNYY and CDR2 is EKD. The CDR3 sequence is 19 residues long. The chain's CDR3 is CACDTWGIHRSWDTRQMFF. The CDR3 DNA reads as TGTGCCTGTGACACCTGGGGGATACATCGCTCCTGGGACACACGACAGATGTTTTTC.

This clone came up a few times. This may come from a read error, since a much larger clone is one base off. The V and J genes are TRDV3 and TRDJ3; 9 nucleotides match TRDD3. After removal of 0 bases from V and 2 bases from J, the junction contained 20 bases not matched to a gene. CDR3 length: 22 residues. Per germline, CDR1 TVYSNPD and CDR2 GDNSRS (reference sequence). The DNA of the CDR3 is TGTGCCTTTAGCCGCTTGGATCCTTATACTGGGGGACGCCCCTGGGACACCCGACAGATGTTTTTC. Amino acid sequence: CAFSRLDPYTGGRPWDTRQMFF.

Concerning this clone: The protein in TCRdb stems from a much larger clone and differs at residue 13 from this DNA's translation, likely a read error; here the protein is translated from the DNA. The chain employs TRDV2 and TRDJ3; 11 nucleotides align to TRDD3. Looked up from germline, CDR1 is GEAIGNYY and CDR2 is EKD. The CDR3 has 19 amino acids. The CDR3 nucleotides are TGTGCCTGTGACTGGGGGATACGCGATAGCTCCTGGGGCACCCGACAGATGTTTTTC. The encoded protein is CACDWGIRDSSWGTRQMFF.

In this sample, this clone turned up a few times. This likely came from a read error, as a far larger clone is one base away. The identical CDR3 is also encoded by other nucleotide sequences in the sample. V gene TRDV2 combines with J gene TRDJ3, with 7 bases aligning to TRDD3. With V trimmed by 0 bases and J by 1 base, 5 bases remained unmatched. Germline values: CDR1 GEAIGNYY, CDR2 EKD. The CDR3 contains 18 residues. The CDR3 protein is CACDTVGYGSWDTRQMFF. The CDR3 DNA reads TGTGCCTGTGACACCGTCGGATACGGTTCCTGGGACACCCGACAGATGTTTTTC.

This clone has a handful of counts. This may come from a read error, since a much larger clone is one base off. The V call is TRDV2, the J call TRDJ1, with 9 bases that match TRDD3. Trimming took 3 bases from V and 4 from J; bases not matched to a gene: 14. The length of the CDR3 is 17 residues. The germline CDR1 and CDR2 sequences are GEAIGNYY and EKD. The CDR3 region is CACDPRLGDPYNDKLIF. The CDR3 DNA reads as TGTGCCTGTGACCCCCGGCTGGGGGATCCCTACAACGATAAACTCATCTTT.

In its sample, this clone is medium-sized. The genes are TRDV2 and TRDJ3, with 9 bases aligning to TRDD3. The CDR3 is 18 residues long. J lost 2 bases, V lost 0 bases, and 4 bases had no gene match. CDR1 and CDR2 from the germline V gene are GEAIGNYY and EKD. CDR3 residues: CACDTVVGDTWDTRQMFF. The CDR3 nucleotides are TGTGCCTGTGACACCGTGGTGGGGGATACCTGGGACACCCGACAGATGTTTTTC.

This clone was observed a handful of times. A read error likely explains why the TCRdb protein, taken from a much larger clone, differs from this DNA's translation at residue 9; the protein shown is translated from the DNA. The gene calls are TRDV2 and TRDJ2, with 10 nucleotides matching TRDD3. With 2 bases clipped from V and 0 bases from J, the junction kept 5 bases outside the gene matches. Germline V lookup: CDR1 GEAIGNYY, CDR2 EKD. The CDR3 runs 17 residues. This CDR3 is CACDILGDAALTAQLFF. CDR3 in DNA: TGTGCCTGTGACATACTGGGGGATGCGGCTTTGACAGCACAACTCTTCTTT.

This clone was observed a few times. This DNA translates differently at residue 5 from the TCRdb protein, which is that of a much larger clone; a read error is likely, and the protein shown is the DNA's own translation. The rearrangement uses TRDV2 and TRDJ3; 8 bases align to TRDD3. The germline V gene encodes CDR1 GEAIGNYY and CDR2 EKD. The CDR3 is 18 residues long. Trimming at V came to 3 bases and at J to 0 bases, leaving 6 bases not matched to a gene. The CDR3 nucleotides are TGTGCCTGTGACGCCTGGGGGACGAGCTCCTGGGACACCCGACAGATGTTTTTC. Residues: CACDAWGTSSWDTRQMFF.

As to this clone: The protein held in TCRdb is that of a much larger clone and does not match this DNA's translation at residue 13, likely because of a read error; the protein shown is translated from the DNA. This chain links TRDV2 with TRDJ3; D might be TRDD2 or TRDD3, each matching 5 bases. Germline values: CDR1 GEAIGNYY, CDR2 EKD. There are 16 residues in the CDR3. The CDR3 loop is CACDTVGSWDTRHMFF. For the CDR3, the DNA is TGTGCCTGTGACACCGTGGGTTCCTGGGACACCCGACACATGTTTTTC.

This clone appeared a few times. Just one base apart from a much larger clone, this may be a read error. The sample has other DNA sequences that encode this CDR3 too. The CDR3 sequence is CAASLLPSYDPWGSDKLIF. The DNA for the CDR3 is TGCGCAGCAAGCCTACTGCCTTCCTACGATCCCTGGGGGAGCGATAAACTCATCTTT. The chain employs TRAV29/DV5 and TRDJ1, with a weak D call TRDD2 (9 bases). Germline-derived CDR1 and CDR2 are NSMFDY and ISSIKDK. This CDR3 contains 19 residues.

A remark on this clone: A read error likely explains why the TCRdb protein, taken from a much larger clone, differs from this DNA's translation at residue 16; the protein shown is translated from the DNA. The V gene is TRDV2, the J gene TRDJ3; 12 bases align to TRDD3. The CDR3 length is 18 residues. Germline V lookup: CDR1 GEAIGNYY, CDR2 EKD. For the CDR3, the DNA is TGTGCCTGTGATGCCTGGGGGATACGCTCCTGGGACACCCGACAGGTGTTTTTC. As protein: CACDAWGIRSWDTRQVFF.

Of note for this clone: This likely reflects a read error, since a far larger clone is one base away. The sample has other DNA sequences that encode this CDR3 too. The chain has TRDV2 and TRDJ2, with 8 positions matching TRDD3. CDR3 size: 18 residues. Germline V gene sequence: CDR1 GEAIGNYY, CDR2 EKD. Losses at the gene ends were 3 bases for V and 0 bases for J; bases not matched to a gene: 11. The CDR3 DNA is TGTGCCTGTGACGCTGTACTGGGGGCCACGTCTTTGACAGCACAACTCTTCTTT. Protein: CACDAVLGATSLTAQLFF.

This clone is labeled as large (0.1 to 1%). This sample includes further DNA sequences coding for the same CDR3. The chain links TRDV2 to TRDJ3, with 11 bases aligning to TRDD3. Germline-derived CDR1 and CDR2 are GEAIGNYY and EKD. The junction had 2 bases not matched to a gene; V was cut back by 2 bases and J by 0 bases. CDR3 length equals 18 residues. Here the CDR3 DNA reads TGTGCCTGTGACAGTACTGGGGGATACTCCTGGGACACCCGACAGATGTTTTTC. Translation: CACDSTGGYSWDTRQMFF.

On this clone itself: The TCRdb protein comes from a much larger clone and disagrees with this DNA's translation at residue 11, likely due to a read error; the protein given here is derived from the DNA. The chain joins TRDV1 to TRDJ1; TRDD3 agrees at 7 bases. Germline loops: CDR1 TSWWSYY, CDR2 QGS. The CDR3 contains 15 residues. CDR3 protein: CALGEGVGYTGKLIF. Written as DNA, the CDR3 is TGTGCTCTTGGGGAAGGGGTGGGATACACCGGTAAACTCATCTTT.

A remark on this clone: With only one base between it and a far larger clone, this is likely a read error. Different DNA sequences within this sample yield the same CDR3. The CDR3 sequence: CACDILGDKNTDKLIF. CDR3 in DNA: TGTGCCTGTGACATACTGGGGGACAAGAACACCGATAAACTCATCTTT. The chain recombines TRDV2 with TRDJ1; 9 bases fit TRDD3. This CDR3 comprises 16 residues. Germline assignment: CDR1 GEAIGNYY and CDR2 EKD. Trimming took 2 bases from V and 0 from J; bases not matched to a gene: 6.

In regard to this clone: One base separates it from a far larger clone, so it is likely a read error. Within the sample, other DNA sequences also encode this same CDR3. The chain has TRDV2 and TRDJ3; 8 positions match TRDD3. Germline lookup yields CDR1 GEAIGNYY and CDR2 EKD. The CDR3 consists of 18 residues. The CDR3 sequence: CACDTVLGGSWDTRQMFF. DNA for the CDR3: TGTGCCTGTGACACCGTACTGGGGGGCTCCTGGGACACCCGACAGATGTTCTTC.

Concerning this clone itself: TCRdb has a much larger clone's protein, which differs at residue 14 from the translation of this DNA, likely because of a read error; what is shown is the protein translated from the DNA. J is TRDJ3 and V is TRDV2; possibly TRDD3 for D (6 bases). The CDR3 consists of 17 residues. CDR1 is GEAIGNYY, CDR2 EKD, per germline. This CDR3 is CACDSTGSSWDTRRMFF. CDR3 DNA sequence: TGTGCCTGTGACAGTACTGGGAGCTCCTGGGACACCCGACGGATGTTTTTC.

Comments on this clone: A far larger clone is a single base away, which makes a read error likely. Additional DNA sequences in this sample encode the identical CDR3. The chain recombines TRDV2 with TRDJ3; 12 nucleotides line up with TRDD3. Germline lookup yields CDR1 GEAIGNYY and CDR2 EKD. The CDR3 contains 18 residues. The CDR3 reads CACDTVLGDTWDTRQMFF. The CDR3 region has the DNA TGTGCCTGTGACACCGTACTGGGGGATACCTGGGACACCCGACAAATGTTTTTC.

Concerning this clone itself: A much larger clone is a single base away; this may be a read error. Different DNA sequences within this sample yield the same CDR3. The J gene is TRDJ1, the V gene TRDV2, with 13 positions matching TRDD3. Germline lookup yields CDR1 GEAIGNYY and CDR2 EKD. Unmatched junction bases numbered 8, after V lost 0 bases and J lost 8 bases. The CDR3 contains 16 residues. The CDR3 here is CACDTEDWGIRLKLIF. The CDR3 DNA is TGTGCCTGTGACACCGAAGACTGGGGGATACGACTAAAACTCATCTTT.

This clone showed up just a few times. The protein TCRdb lists belongs to a much larger clone and differs from this DNA's translation at residue 8, which points to a read error; the protein shown is made from the DNA. The chain has TRDV2 and TRDJ3; no clear D gene. Per germline, CDR1 GEAIGNYY and CDR2 EKD. Trimming stripped 1 base from V and 0 bases from J, with 15 bases between. The CDR3 is made up of 19 amino acids. This CDR3 is CACDTAYRASSWDTRQMFF. The CDR3 DNA follows: TGTGCCTGTGACACGGCGTACCGGGCCAGCTCCTGGGACACCCGACAGATGTTTTTC.

This clone has just a few counts. V usage is TRDV2 and J usage is TRDJ3, with 8 positions matching TRDD3. V trimming: 2 bases; J trimming: 0 bases; junction bases outside the gene matches: 8. This CDR3 contains 19 residues. Germline CDR1 and CDR2: GEAIGNYY and EKD. The CDR3 DNA reads TGTGCCTGTGACAAACTGGGGGCTACGATCTCCTGGGACACCCGACAGATGTTTTTC. Translating gives CACDKLGATISWDTRQMFF.

This clone was picked up a small number of times. This may be a read error: a much more frequent sequence differs by one nucleotide. The chain employs TRDV2 and TRDJ3, with 10 bases matching TRDD3. The V and J ends lost 3 bases and 9 bases, in that order; junction bases with no gene match: 22. The germline gives CDR1 GEAIGNYY, CDR2 EKD. The CDR3 is made up of 21 amino acids. This CDR3 is CACDALWGDTTNAGGTRQMFF. CDR3 nucleotide sequence: TGTGCCTGTGACGCCCTATGGGGGGATACGACTAACGCTGGGGGCACCCGACAGATGTTTTTC.